The sequence of this T cell receptor beta chain was determined in a study of beta chain features in type 1 diabetes. Study-wide results and limits: The study found moderately but significantly shorter TCRB CDR3s in all four CD4+ subsets of Type 1 diabetes patients.

The V gene's germline CDR1 is SGHRS and CDR2 YFSETQ. V lost 4 bases, J lost 1 base, and 17 bases lay in between. The CDR3 has 16 residues. Sequencing targeted expressed TCRB transcripts, as all isolated RNA had been reverse transcribed. Produced via immunoSEQ multiplex PCR; TCRdb's table is partial and in-frame only. The repertoire holds about 740,000 clones, with 10% to 15% as singletons. This clone occurred a few times. Its antigen remains unidentified. The chain has TRBV5-1 and TRBJ1-1, with unresolved D. The clonotype originates from a man between 18 and 35 years old with type 1 diabetes. The sequenced sample consisted of naive CD4+ T cells from blood. In DNA form, the CDR3 reads TGCGCCAGCAGCCCTATAGGGAACCTCGAGAACACTGAAGCTTTCTTT. Its protein product is CASSPIGNLENTEAFF. Using reference TRBV5-1 and TRBJ1-1 for the parts outside the CDR3, the full variable domain is KAGVTQTPRYLIKTRGQQVTLSCSPISGHRSVSWYQQTPGQGLQFLFEYFSETQRNKGNFPGRFSGRQFSNSRSEMNVSTLELGDSALYLCASSPIGNLENTEAFFGQGTRLTVV.